One and the same sample provided the 31 T cell receptor beta chains below, sequenced in a study of T cell changes during pregnancy in multiple sclerosis. TCRdb's table, derived via immunoSEQ multiplex PCR, lists solely in-frame clones and lacks some. This table has 70,000 or so clones, 80% to 95% appearing once. The input for sequencing was CD4+ T cells from peripheral blood mononuclear cells, taken after pregnancy. Receptors originate from a female donor with multiple sclerosis, enrolled in a pregnancy study.

The V gene is TRBV30, the J gene TRBJ2-3; TRBD2 might be the D (6 bases). The V end lost 3 bases, the J end lost 0 bases, and 13 bases lay between the germline ends. The V gene's germline CDR1 is GTSNPN and CDR2 SVGIG (reference sequence). The CDR3 runs to 15 residues. The CDR3 protein is CAWSGLGGSTDTQYF. CDR3 DNA sequence: TGTGCCTGGAGCGGGTTGGGGGGTAGCACAGATACGCAGTATTTT.

The genes are TRBV6-5 and TRBJ1-2, with 7 nucleotides matching TRBD1. Germline-derived CDR1 and CDR2 are MNHEY and SVGAGI. This CDR3 comprises 14 residues. The ends lost 5 bases at V and 0 bases at J; junction bases unmatched: 3. CDR3: CASSIDRANYGYTF. In DNA form, the CDR3 reads TGTGCCAGCAGTATTGACAGGGCTAACTATGGCTACACCTTC.

V usage is TRBV27 and J usage is TRBJ2-1; 7 bases match TRBD2. J lost 4 bases, V lost 5 bases, and 11 bases had no gene match. Germline assignment: CDR1 MNHEY and CDR2 SMNVEV (reference sequence). The CDR3 has 16 residues. DNA for the CDR3: TGTGCCAGCAGTGCGAAGGAGCGGGGTGGTTACAATGAGCAGTTCTTC. Amino acids: CASSAKERGGYNEQFF.

The gene calls are TRBV7-6 and TRBJ2-3; D is perhaps TRBD1 (5 bases). The V end lost 1 base, the J end lost 4 bases, and 9 bases lay between the germline ends. Per germline, CDR1 SGHVS and CDR2 FNYEAQ. This CDR3 comprises 14 residues. The CDR3 is CASSLGGSADTQYF. CDR3 bases: TGTGCCAGCAGCTTAGGGGGCAGCGCAGATACGCAGTATTTT.

The gene calls are TRBV4-1 and TRBJ1-4; TRBD1 agrees at 8 bases. Germline V gene lookup returns CDR1 MGHRA and CDR2 YSYEKL. V was clipped by 2 bases and J by 8 bases; unmatched bases: 10. The CDR3 has 16 amino acids. The CDR3 nucleotides read TGCGCCAGCAGCCAAACCCGGACAGGGCAGGGGGAAAAACTGTTTTTT. Encoded protein: CASSQTRTGQGEKLFF.

The rearrangement uses TRBV11-2 and TRBJ1-1; TRBD1 might be the D (6 bases). V lost 5 bases to trimming and J lost 2 bases, with 9 bases between them. The germline CDR1 and CDR2 sequences are SGHAT and FQNNGV. This CDR3 region has 13 residues. CDR3 nucleotide sequence: TGTGCCAGCAGCAAGACAGGCAACACTGAAGCTTTCTTT. Amino acid sequence: CASSKTGNTEAFF.

In its sample, this clone was seen once. The rearrangement links TRBV19 to TRBJ2-7; 8 nucleotides match TRBD2. CDR3 length: 16 residues. Germline V gene data show CDR1 as LNHDA and CDR2 as SQIVND (reference sequence). J lost 0 bases, V lost 4 bases, and 8 bases had no gene match. CDR3 residues: CASSRSGLVPSYEQYF. DNA for the CDR3: TGTGCCAGTAGTAGGTCGGGACTAGTACCCTCCTACGAGCAGTACTTC.

This clone was seen at least ten times. This chain connects TRBV2 to TRBJ2-7; TRBD1 is a possible D gene (6 bases). From germline, CDR1 is SNHLY and CDR2 FYNNEI. The CDR3 totals 15 residues. With 4 bases removed from V and 3 bases from J, the gap between germline ends came to 16 bases. The CDR3 spells CASSAETGPFYEQYF. CDR3 DNA sequence: TGTGCCAGCAGTGCTGAGACAGGCCCCTTCTACGAGCAGTACTTC.

The genes are TRBV27 and TRBJ2-5, with D possibly TRBD2 on 6 matching bases. CDR1 and CDR2 from the germline V gene are MNHEY and SMNVEV (reference sequence). This CDR3 comprises 12 residues. V was clipped by 10 bases and J by 4 bases, with 13 bases between them. CDR3 DNA: TGTGCCACCGGCGACGGGGGAGAGACCCAGTACTTC. This translates into CATGDGGETQYF.

This sequence joins TRBV2 and TRBJ1-1, with 8 bases identical to TRBD1. CDR1 is SNHLY and CDR2 is FYNNEI in the germline V gene. The trim removed 7 bases at V and 0 bases at J, leaving 10 bases unmatched. The CDR3 runs to 16 residues. Here the CDR3 reads CASIEGQANVNTEAFF. Written as DNA, the CDR3 is TGTGCCAGCATCGAGGGACAGGCTAATGTGAACACTGAAGCTTTCTTT.

The sample holds one count of this clone. This chain joins TRBV6-1 and TRBJ2-4; 7 bases line up with TRBD2. Germline-derived CDR1 and CDR2 are MNHNS and SASEGT. The V and J ends lost 2 bases and 4 bases, in that order; junction bases with no gene match: 11. The CDR3 runs to 17 residues. The chain's CDR3 is CASSESIGWGGKNIQYF. The DNA of the CDR3 is TGTGCCAGCAGTGAAAGCATCGGTTGGGGGGGGAAAAACATTCAGTACTTC.

V gene TRBV10-3 combines with J gene TRBJ1-4; 8 bases map to TRBD1. Per the germline V gene, CDR1 is ENHRY and CDR2 is SYGVKD. CDR3 length equals 15 residues. Germline trimming cut 2 bases from V and 11 bases from J; bases unmatched to any gene: 10. The CDR3 DNA is TGTGCCATCAGTGAGCCGACAGGGGCATCTAGGAAACTGTTTTTT. Protein: CAISEPTGASRKLFF.

The CDR3: CASSLASGGTSPLHF. CDR3 in DNA: TGCGCCAGCAGCTTGGCCTCTGGAGGGACTTCACCCCTCCACTTT. The chain combines TRBV5-1 with TRBJ1-6, with a weak D call TRBD1 (5 bases). Between the trimmed V and J ends, which lost 0 bases and 9 bases, there was a span of 13 bases. The germline V gene encodes CDR1 SGHRS and CDR2 YFSETQ. The CDR3 contains 15 residues.

The rearrangement joins TRBV5-1 to TRBJ1-1; D is unclear. V shed 0 bases and J shed 0 bases, with 6 bases lying between them. The CDR3 is 14 amino acids. Germline CDR1 SGHRS, CDR2 YFSETQ. The CDR3 nucleotides read TGCGCCAGCAGCTTGGGCCAGATGAACACTGAAGCTTTCTTT. As protein: CASSLGQMNTEAFF. The full variable domain, completed using reference TRBV5-1 and TRBJ1-1, is KAGVTQTPRYLIKTRGQQVTLSCSPISGHRSVSWYQQTPGQGLQFLFEYFSETQRNKGNFPGRFSGRQFSNSRSEMNVSTLELGDSALYLCASSLGQMNTEAFFGQGTRLTVV.

The V gene is TRBV6-1, the J gene TRBJ2-3; 8 nucleotides align to TRBD2. V lost 3 bases to trimming and J lost 7 bases; unmatched junction nucleotides: 6. The CDR3 extends over 14 amino acids. Germline V gives CDR1 MNHNS, CDR2 SASEGT. This CDR3 reads CASSDGGALNTQYF. Here the CDR3 DNA reads TGTGCCAGCAGTGACGGGGGGGCTTTAAATACGCAGTATTTT.

V and J are TRBV7-2 and TRBJ2-2, with 11 nucleotides matching TRBD2. Germline assignment: CDR1 SGHTA and CDR2 FQGNSA. This CDR3 has 17 amino acids. Germline trimming cut 4 bases from V and 6 bases from J; bases unmatched to any gene: 10. The CDR3 region has the DNA TGTGCCAGCAGCTCCGGCCGACTAGCGGGATATGCCGGGGAGCTGTTTTTT. Translating gives CASSSGRLAGYAGELFF.

The genes are TRBV27 and TRBJ2-5; the D is unclear. Trimming stripped 1 base from V and 11 bases from J, with 8 bases between. The CDR3 totals 11 residues. Looked up from germline, CDR1 is MNHEY and CDR2 is SMNVEV (reference sequence). CDR3 DNA: TGTGCCAGCAGTTTATACACAATGCAGTACTTC. Translated, it gives CASSLYTMQYF.

The CDR3 region is CASSGGVPYGYTF. The CDR3 coding sequence is TGTGCCAGCAGCGGGGGGGTGCCCTATGGCTACACCTTC. The rearrangement links TRBV9 to TRBJ1-2; perhaps TRBD1 as D (5 bases). With 3 bases removed from V and 4 bases from J, the gap between germline ends came to 10 bases. This CDR3 region has 13 residues. Germline V gene data show CDR1 as SGDLS and CDR2 as YYNGEE.

The chain has TRBV4-2 and TRBJ2-7; D is undetermined. This CDR3 has 16 amino acids. The V gene's germline CDR1 is LGHNA and CDR2 YNFKEQ. V lost 3 bases to trimming and J lost 2 bases, with 17 bases between them. The CDR3 spells CASSQVGGQITYEQYF. The CDR3 bases are TGTGCCAGCAGCCAGGTTGGTGGCCAGATTACCTACGAGCAGTACTTC.

This chain joins TRBV18 and TRBJ1-1; D uncertain. CDR1 is KGHSH, CDR2 LQKENI, per germline. The CDR3 contains 12 residues. Between the trimmed V and J ends, which lost 3 bases and 1 base, there was a span of 3 bases. Written as DNA, the CDR3 is TGTGCCAGCTCACCCTCGAACACTGAAGCTTTCTTT. This codes for CASSPSNTEAFF.

The chain joins TRBV28 to TRBJ2-7, with 7 bases aligning to TRBD1. Germline CDR1 reads MDHEN; CDR2 reads SYDVKM. Germline trimming cut 4 bases from V and 6 bases from J; bases unmatched to any gene: 9. This CDR3 region has 14 residues. As DNA, the CDR3 is TGTGCCAGCAGTTCTGGGGGACAGTTCAGCGAGCAGTACTTC. It translates to CASSSGGQFSEQYF.

The chain recombines TRBV4-2 with TRBJ2-4, with D tentatively TRBD1 (6 bases). This CDR3 has 17 amino acids. V was clipped by 0 bases and J by 3 bases, with 15 bases between them. Germline-derived CDR1 and CDR2 are LGHNA and YNFKEQ. The CDR3 spells CASSQEVTGHIKNIQYF. CDR3 DNA: TGTGCCAGCAGCCAAGAGGTTACAGGGCACATCAAAAACATTCAGTACTTC.

DNA of the CDR3: TGCAGCGTTGGAGTGGGGGCTGGCGAGCAGTACTTC. It is translated as CSVGVGAGEQYF. The rearrangement joins TRBV29-1 to TRBJ2-7, with a weak D call TRBD1 (6 bases). CDR3 length equals 12 residues. Trimming took off 4 bases at V and 6 bases at J, with 13 bases between the two ends. Germline CDR1 and CDR2: SQVTM and ANQGSEA.

This chain uses TRBV6-5 with TRBJ1-1, with D possibly being TRBD1 (5 bases). This CDR3 is 13 amino acids long. Germline CDR1 and CDR2: MNHEY and SVGAGI. V lost 6 bases and J lost 5, with 13 bases in between. The CDR3 spells CASSRTRFTEAFF. CDR3 nucleotide sequence: TGTGCCAGCAGCCGGACACGATTTACTGAAGCTTTCTTT.

The CDR3 protein is CASSSLAGGVVNEQYF. In DNA, the CDR3 is TGTGCCAGCAGCTCCCTAGCGGGGGGTGTCGTCAACGAGCAGTACTTC. V gene TRBV7-2 combines with J gene TRBJ2-7; 11 nucleotides match TRBD2. The CDR3 runs to 16 residues. CDR1 is SGHTA and CDR2 is FQGNSA in the germline V gene. V lost 4 bases and J lost 5; bases outside the gene matches: 10.

The chain couples TRBV5-1 to TRBJ2-1; D is uncertain. The CDR3 has 14 amino acids. The germline V gene encodes CDR1 SGHRS and CDR2 YFSETQ. The ends were cut back, 0 bases at V and 4 bases at J, with 8 bases in the middle. Here the CDR3 DNA reads TGCGCCAGCAGCTTGGAGAGGCGATACAATGAGCAGTTCTTC. Translation gives CASSLERRYNEQFF. Using reference TRBV5-1 and TRBJ2-1 for the parts outside the CDR3, the full variable domain is KAGVTQTPRYLIKTRGQQVTLSCSPISGHRSVSWYQQTPGQGLQFLFEYFSETQRNKGNFPGRFSGRQFSNSRSEMNVSTLELGDSALYLCASSLERRYNEQFFGPGTRLTVL.

The gene calls are TRBV7-3 and TRBJ2-7; 9 bases are shared with TRBD2. V dropped 5 bases and J dropped 4; count of bases not matched to a gene: 9. Germline CDR1 is SGHTA and CDR2 is FQGTGA. CDR3 length: 15 residues. For the CDR3, the DNA is TGTGCCAGCAGCGTCATAGCGGGAGCAGGGTACGAGCAGTACTTC. This translates into CASSVIAGAGYEQYF.

The genes are TRBV28 and TRBJ2-1, with 9 nucleotides matching TRBD1. Looked up from germline, CDR1 is MDHEN and CDR2 is SYDVKM. With V trimmed by 5 bases and J by 6 bases, 8 bases remained unmatched. This CDR3 has 15 amino acids. The CDR3 loop is CASSLPGQGLNEQFF. Here the CDR3 DNA reads TGTGCCAGCAGTCTGCCGGGACAGGGACTCAATGAGCAGTTCTTC.

The V call is TRBV5-1, the J call TRBJ2-3; possible D gene TRBD2, 5 bases. Germline-derived CDR1 and CDR2 are SGHRS and YFSETQ. Trimming cost V 1 base and J 6 bases, with 9 bases left between them. The CDR3 extends over 13 amino acids. The CDR3: CASSLPSRDTQYF. The CDR3 region has the DNA TGCGCCAGCAGCTTGCCTAGCAGGGATACGCAGTATTTT.

This chain joins TRBV5-4 and TRBJ1-1, with a weak D call TRBD1 (5 bases). This CDR3 is 13 amino acids long. Germline V CDR1 and CDR2: SGHNT, YYREEE (reference sequence). Trimming cost V 4 bases and J 3 bases, with 10 bases left between them. CDR3 in DNA: TGTGCCAGCAGCCCCGACAGACACACTGAAGCTTTCTTT. Its protein is CASSPDRHTEAFF.

Only one count was recorded for this clone. V and J are TRBV19 and TRBJ1-5; the D gene is possibly TRBD1 (6 bases). The germline gives CDR1 LNHDA, CDR2 SQIVND (reference sequence). This CDR3 has 15 amino acids. V shed 8 bases and J shed 0 bases, with 14 bases lying between them. CDR3 sequence reads: CASRLGTHSNQPQHF. Written as DNA, the CDR3 is TGTGCCAGTCGCTTAGGGACACATAGCAATCAGCCCCAGCATTTT.